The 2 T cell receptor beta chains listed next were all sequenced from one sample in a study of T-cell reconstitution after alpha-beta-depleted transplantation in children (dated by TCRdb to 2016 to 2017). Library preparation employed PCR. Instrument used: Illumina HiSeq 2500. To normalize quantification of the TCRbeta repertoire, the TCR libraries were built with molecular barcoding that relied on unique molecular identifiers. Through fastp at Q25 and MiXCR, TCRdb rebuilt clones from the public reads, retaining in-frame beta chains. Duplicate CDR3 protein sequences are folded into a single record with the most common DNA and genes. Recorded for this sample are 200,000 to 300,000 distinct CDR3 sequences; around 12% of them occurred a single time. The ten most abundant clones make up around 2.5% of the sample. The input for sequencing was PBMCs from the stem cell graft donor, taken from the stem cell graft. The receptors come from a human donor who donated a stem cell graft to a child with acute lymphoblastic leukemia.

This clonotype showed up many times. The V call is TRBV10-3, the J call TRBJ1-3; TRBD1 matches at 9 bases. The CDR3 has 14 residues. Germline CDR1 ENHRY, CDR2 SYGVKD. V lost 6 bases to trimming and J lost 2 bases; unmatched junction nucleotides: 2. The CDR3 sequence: CAIRGTGTGNTIYF. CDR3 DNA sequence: TGTGCCATCAGGGGGACAGGGACTGGAAACACCATATATTTT.

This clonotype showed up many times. The CDR3 spells CSARTAGTGVYNEQFF. The CDR3 DNA is TGCAGTGCTAGGACGGCCGGGACTGGGGTTTACAATGAGCAGTTCTTC. The chain combines TRBV20-1 with TRBJ2-1, with D perhaps TRBD2 (6 bases). Germline values: CDR1 DFQATT, CDR2 SNEGSKA (reference sequence). CDR3 length: 16 residues. Trimming took 3 bases from V and 4 from J, leaving 19 bases between them.